This TCR beta chain stems from a study of cytomegalovirus exposure and HLA in healthy donors. Looking at the study overall: The Caucasian-associated ancestry cluster held roughly 80% of some 420 genotyped donors.

This CDR3 is built from 15 residues. Germline CDR1 SNHLY, CDR2 FYNNEI. V gave up 4 bases and J gave up 7 bases; unmatched junction bases: 10. The PCR contained 60 Vbeta and 13 Jbeta primers. The method was immunoSEQ multiplex PCR; TCRdb's version includes in-frame clones alone and lacks a portion of them. In the table there are about 43,000 clones, 50% to 75% of which are singletons. Findings of the study overall: In a later analysis, compared with equally common non-associated chains, HLA-associated beta chains were more expanded.

As concerns this clone: Its antigen is as yet unknown.

The material sequenced was PBMCs. The rearrangement links TRBV2 to TRBJ1-5, with TRBD1 matching over 7 bases. The clonotype originates from a human donor in good health. The CDR3 sequence is CASSGQGGSGQPQHF. The CDR3 DNA reads as TGTGCCAGCAGTGGGCAGGGGGGTTCCGGCCAGCCCCAGCATTTT.